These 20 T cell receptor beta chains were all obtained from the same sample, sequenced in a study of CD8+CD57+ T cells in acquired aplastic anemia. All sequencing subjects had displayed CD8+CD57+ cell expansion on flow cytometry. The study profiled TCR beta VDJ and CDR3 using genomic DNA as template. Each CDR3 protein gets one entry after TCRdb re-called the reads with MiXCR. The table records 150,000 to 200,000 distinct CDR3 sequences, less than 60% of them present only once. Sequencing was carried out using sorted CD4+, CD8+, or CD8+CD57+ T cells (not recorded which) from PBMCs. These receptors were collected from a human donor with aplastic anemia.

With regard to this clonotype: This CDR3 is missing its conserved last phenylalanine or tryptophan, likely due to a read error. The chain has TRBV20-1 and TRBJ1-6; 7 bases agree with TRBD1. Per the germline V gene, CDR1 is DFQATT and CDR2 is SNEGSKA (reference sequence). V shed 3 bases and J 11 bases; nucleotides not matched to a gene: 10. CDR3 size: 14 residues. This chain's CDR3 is CSARVGTAYTPLHL. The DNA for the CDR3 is TGCAGTGCTAGGGTCGGGACAGCTTATACACCCCTCCACCTT.

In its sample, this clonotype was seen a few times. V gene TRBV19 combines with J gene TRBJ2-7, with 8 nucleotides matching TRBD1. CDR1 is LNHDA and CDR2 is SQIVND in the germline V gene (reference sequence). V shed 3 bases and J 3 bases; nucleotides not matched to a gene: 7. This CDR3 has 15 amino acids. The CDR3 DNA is TGTGCCAGTAGTATGGGTGGACAGGGAGGCTACGAGCAGTACTTC. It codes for CASSMGGQGGYEQYF.

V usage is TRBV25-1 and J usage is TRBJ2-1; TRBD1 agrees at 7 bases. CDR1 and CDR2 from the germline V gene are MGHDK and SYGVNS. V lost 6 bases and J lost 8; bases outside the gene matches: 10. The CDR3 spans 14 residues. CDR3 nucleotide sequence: TGTGCCAGCAGGCAAACAGGGGCTAGCCATGAGCAGTTCTTC. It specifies CASRQTGASHEQFF.

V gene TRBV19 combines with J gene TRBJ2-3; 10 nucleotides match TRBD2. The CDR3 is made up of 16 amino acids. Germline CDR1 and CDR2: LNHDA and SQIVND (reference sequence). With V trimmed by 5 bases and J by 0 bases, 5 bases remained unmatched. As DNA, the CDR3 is TGTGCCAGTAGTTTACGTAGCGGGAGGAGCACAGATACGCAGTATTTT. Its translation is CASSLRSGRSTDTQYF.

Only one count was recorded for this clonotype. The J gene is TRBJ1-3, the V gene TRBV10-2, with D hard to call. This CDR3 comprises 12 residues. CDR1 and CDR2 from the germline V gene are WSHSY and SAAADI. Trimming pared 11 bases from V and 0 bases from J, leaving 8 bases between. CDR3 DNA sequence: TGCGCCGGCGGTACCTCTGGAAACACCATATATTTT. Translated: CAGGTSGNTIYF.

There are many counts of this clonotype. The CDR3 DNA follows: TGCAGTGCTTCGGACAGGAACGGTCTTTATGGCTACACCTTC. This sequence encodes CSASDRNGLYGYTF. This chain uses TRBV20-1 with TRBJ1-2; 7 bases are a match to TRBD1. Germline V lookup: CDR1 DFQATT, CDR2 SNEGSKA (reference sequence). The CDR3 runs to 14 residues. V lost 5 bases and J lost 5; bases outside the gene matches: 11.

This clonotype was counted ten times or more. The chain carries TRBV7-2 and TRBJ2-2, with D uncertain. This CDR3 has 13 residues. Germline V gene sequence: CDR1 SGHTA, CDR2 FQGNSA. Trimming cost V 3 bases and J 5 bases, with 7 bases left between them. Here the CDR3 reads CASSFILTGELFF. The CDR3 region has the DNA TGTGCCAGCAGCTTCATTTTAACCGGGGAGCTGTTTTTT. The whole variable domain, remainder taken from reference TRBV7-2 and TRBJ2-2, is GAGVSQSPSNKVTEKGKDVELRCDPISGHTALYWYRQSLGQGLEFLIYFQGNSAPDKSGLPSDRFSAERTGGSVSTLTIQRTQQEDSAVYLCASSFILTGELFFGEGSRLTVL.

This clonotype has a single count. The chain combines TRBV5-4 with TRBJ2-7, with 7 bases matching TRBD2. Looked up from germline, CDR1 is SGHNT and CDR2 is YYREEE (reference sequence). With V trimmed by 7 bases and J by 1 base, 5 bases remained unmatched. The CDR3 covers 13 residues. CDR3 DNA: TGTGCCAGCCGTCGGGGGGAGTCCTACGAGCAGTACTTC. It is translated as CASRRGESYEQYF.

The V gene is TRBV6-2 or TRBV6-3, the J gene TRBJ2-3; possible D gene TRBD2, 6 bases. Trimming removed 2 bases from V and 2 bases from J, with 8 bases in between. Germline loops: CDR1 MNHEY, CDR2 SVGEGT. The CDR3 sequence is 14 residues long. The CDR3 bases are TGTGCCAGCAGTTACGGGGGGTTCACAGATACGCAGTATTTT. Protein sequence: CASSYGGFTDTQYF.

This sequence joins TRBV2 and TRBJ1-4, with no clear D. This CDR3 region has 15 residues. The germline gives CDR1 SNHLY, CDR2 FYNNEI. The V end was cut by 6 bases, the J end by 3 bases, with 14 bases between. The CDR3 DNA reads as TGTGCCAGCAGCTTAGACCCCTGGGCTAATGAAAAACTGTTTTTT. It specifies CASSLDPWANEKLFF.

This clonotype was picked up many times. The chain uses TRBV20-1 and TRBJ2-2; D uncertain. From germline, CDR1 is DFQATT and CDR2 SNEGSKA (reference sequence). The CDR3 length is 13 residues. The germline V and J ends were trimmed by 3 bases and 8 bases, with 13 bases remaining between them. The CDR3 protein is CSARPMASGELFF. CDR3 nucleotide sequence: TGCAGTGCTAGGCCCATGGCGTCGGGGGAGCTGTTTTTT.

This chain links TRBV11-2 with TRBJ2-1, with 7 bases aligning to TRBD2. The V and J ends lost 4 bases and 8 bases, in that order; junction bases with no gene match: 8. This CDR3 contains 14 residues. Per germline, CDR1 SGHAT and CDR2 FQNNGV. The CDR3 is CASSSRVGGDEQFF. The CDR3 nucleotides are TGTGCCAGCAGCTCCCGGGTGGGGGGGGATGAGCAGTTCTTC.

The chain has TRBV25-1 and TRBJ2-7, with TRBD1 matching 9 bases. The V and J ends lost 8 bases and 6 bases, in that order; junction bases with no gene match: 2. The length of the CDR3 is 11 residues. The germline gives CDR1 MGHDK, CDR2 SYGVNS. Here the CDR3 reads CASQTGGEQYF. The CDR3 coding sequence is TGTGCCAGCCAGACAGGGGGCGAGCAGTACTTC.

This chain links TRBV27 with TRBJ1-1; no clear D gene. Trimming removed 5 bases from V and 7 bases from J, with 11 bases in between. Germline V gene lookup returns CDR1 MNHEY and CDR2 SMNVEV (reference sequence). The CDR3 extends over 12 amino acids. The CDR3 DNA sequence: TGTGCCAGCAGTCCGGCGGGGTTTGAAGCTTTCTTT. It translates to CASSPAGFEAFF.

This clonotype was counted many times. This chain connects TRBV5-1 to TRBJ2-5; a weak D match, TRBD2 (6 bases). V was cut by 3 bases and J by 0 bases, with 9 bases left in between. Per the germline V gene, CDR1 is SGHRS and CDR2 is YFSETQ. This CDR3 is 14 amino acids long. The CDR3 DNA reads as TGCGCCAGCAGCTCCGGGACTTACCAAGAGACCCAGTACTTC. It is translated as CASSSGTYQETQYF.

The CDR3 sequence is CASSARTGNEQFF. As DNA, the CDR3 is TGTGCCAGCAGTGCAAGGACAGGGAATGAGCAGTTCTTC. V usage is TRBV25-1 and J usage is TRBJ2-1; 8 positions match TRBD1. Unmatched junction bases numbered 3, after V lost 4 bases and J lost 7 bases. The CDR3 is made up of 13 amino acids. CDR1 and CDR2 (germline): MGHDK, SYGVNS.

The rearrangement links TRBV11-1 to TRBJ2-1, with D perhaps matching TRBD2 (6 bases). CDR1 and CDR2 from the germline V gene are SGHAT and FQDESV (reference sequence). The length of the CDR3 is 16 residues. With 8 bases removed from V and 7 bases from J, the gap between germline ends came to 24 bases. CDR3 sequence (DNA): TGTGCCAGCGCGTCGAAGGGGACTTTAGCGGCAAATGAGCAGTTCTTC. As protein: CASASKGTLAANEQFF.

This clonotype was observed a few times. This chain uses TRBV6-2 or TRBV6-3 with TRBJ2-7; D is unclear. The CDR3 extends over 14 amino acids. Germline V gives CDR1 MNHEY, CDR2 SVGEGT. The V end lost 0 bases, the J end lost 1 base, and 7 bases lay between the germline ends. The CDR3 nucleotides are TGTGCCAGCAGTTACTCGACGGATTCCTACGAGCAGTACTTC. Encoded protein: CASSYSTDSYEQYF.

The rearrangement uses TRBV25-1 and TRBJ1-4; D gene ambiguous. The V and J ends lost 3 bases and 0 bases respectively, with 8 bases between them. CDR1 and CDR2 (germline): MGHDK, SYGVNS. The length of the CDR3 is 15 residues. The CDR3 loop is CASSERRATNEKLFF. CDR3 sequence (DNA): TGTGCCAGCAGTGAGCGACGGGCAACTAATGAAAAACTGTTTTTT.

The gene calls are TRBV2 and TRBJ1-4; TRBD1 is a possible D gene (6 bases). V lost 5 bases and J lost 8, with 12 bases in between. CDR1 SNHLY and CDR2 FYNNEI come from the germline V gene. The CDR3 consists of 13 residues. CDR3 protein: CASSFRTAEKLFF. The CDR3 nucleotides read TGTGCCAGCAGTTTCCGGACAGCGGAAAAACTGTTTTTT.